This T cell receptor (beta chain) appears in the sequencing data of a study of blood T cell repertoires in COVID-19. For the study at large: Spain, Italy and the United States supplied samples that represented acute and convalescent COVID-19. PBMCs, B-cell-depleted T cells, or T cells provided the cDNA or gDNA that made up the material.

CDR1 SNHLY and CDR2 FYNNEI come from the germline V gene. The CDR3 length is 15 residues. Germline trimming cut 1 base from V and 7 bases from J; bases unmatched to any gene: 5. Original data processing: Nucleated cell number was recorded as an estimate derived from reference gene primer amplification. Repertoires were generated with immunoSEQ multiplex PCR, while TCRdb's copy carries only in-frame clones and drops some. V and J calls and clone size are copied from that table; D and trimming were computed from the DNA. The sample holds around 130,000 clones; roughly nine tenths are singletons and the top ten take approximately 28%.

This TCR was recovered from a man in his sixties or seventies with active or convalescent COVID-19. Input material: peripheral blood. The rearrangement links TRBV2 to TRBJ1-4, with 8 bases identical to TRBD1. The CDR3: CASSEVQGAGEKLFF. The DNA for the CDR3 is TGTGCCAGCAGTGAAGTCCAGGGGGCAGGTGAAAAACTGTTTTTT.